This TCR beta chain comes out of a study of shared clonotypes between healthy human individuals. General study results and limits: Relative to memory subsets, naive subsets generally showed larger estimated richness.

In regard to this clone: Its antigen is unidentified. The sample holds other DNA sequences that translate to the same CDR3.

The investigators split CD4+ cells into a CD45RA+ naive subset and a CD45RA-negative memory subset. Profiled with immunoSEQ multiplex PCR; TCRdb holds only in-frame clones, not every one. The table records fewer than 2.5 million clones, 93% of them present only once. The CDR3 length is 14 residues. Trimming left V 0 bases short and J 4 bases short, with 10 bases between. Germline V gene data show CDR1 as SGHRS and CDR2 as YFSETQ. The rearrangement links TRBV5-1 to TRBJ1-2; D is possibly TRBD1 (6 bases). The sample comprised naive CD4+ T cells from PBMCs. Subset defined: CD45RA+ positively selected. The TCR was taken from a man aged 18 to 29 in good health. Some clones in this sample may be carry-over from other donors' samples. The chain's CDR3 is CASSLGTAFYGYTF. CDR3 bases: TGCGCCAGCAGCTTGGGGACAGCATTCTATGGCTACACCTTC.